The sequence of this TCR beta chain was determined in a study of T cell repertoires in cytomegalovirus infection. Study summary: Public TCR beta signatures were indicative of both CMV infection and a matching HLA type.

This CDR3 region has 19 residues. In germline, CDR1 is DFQATT, CDR2 SNEGSKA (reference sequence). Germline trimming cut 1 base from V and 2 bases from J; bases unmatched to any gene: 18. TCRdb passed the reads through MiXCR, listing each CDR3 protein once. The table includes about 310,000 distinct CDR3 sequences, 15% to 20% detected once. Study conclusions and caveats: Frequencies of public TCR beta families were cumulated, and this identified carriers of CMV plus the relevant HLA. The ex vivo response was dominated by HLA-C-restricted CMV-specific TCR beta clonotypes.

This clonotype was seen at least ten times. Its antigen is as yet unknown. The sample consisted of PBMCs. The J gene is TRBJ1-1, the V gene TRBV20-1; 8 nucleotides line up with TRBD1. This receptor was obtained from a human donor in good health (CMV status not recorded). Some clones in this sample may be carry-over from other donors' samples. CDR3 nucleotides: TGCAGTGCTAGAGGCTTTCTTATAGGACAGGGATCTCTTAACACTGAAGCTTTCTTT. Protein: CSARGFLIGQGSLNTEAFF.